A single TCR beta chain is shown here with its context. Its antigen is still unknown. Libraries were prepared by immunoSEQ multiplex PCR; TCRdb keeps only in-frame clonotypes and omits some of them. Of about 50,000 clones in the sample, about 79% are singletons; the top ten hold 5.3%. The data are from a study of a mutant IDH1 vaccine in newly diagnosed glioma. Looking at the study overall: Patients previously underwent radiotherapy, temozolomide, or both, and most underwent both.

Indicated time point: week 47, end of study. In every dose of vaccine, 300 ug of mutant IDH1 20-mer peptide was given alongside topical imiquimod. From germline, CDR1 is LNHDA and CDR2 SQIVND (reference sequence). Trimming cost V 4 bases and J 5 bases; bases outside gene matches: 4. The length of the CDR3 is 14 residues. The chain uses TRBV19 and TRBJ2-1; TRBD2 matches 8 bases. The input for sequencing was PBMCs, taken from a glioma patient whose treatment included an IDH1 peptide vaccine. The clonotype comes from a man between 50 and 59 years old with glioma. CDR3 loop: CASSTGLDHNEQFF. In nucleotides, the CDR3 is TGTGCCAGTAGTACGGGACTAGACCACAATGAGCAGTTCTTC.